The clone carrying this T cell receptor (beta chain) was found once. In the original analysis: Amplification of reference gene primers was used by the study to estimate nucleated cell counts. The table came from immunoSEQ multiplex PCR; TCRdb's copy has only in-frame clones and leaves some out. V and J calls and clone size are those listed in that table; D and trimming were worked out from the DNA. Of roughly 140,000 clones listed, about 81% were seen once; the top ten hold less than 5%. This CDR3 region has 16 residues. The J segment lost 3 bases and the V segment lost 2 bases, leaving 8 bases of the junction unmatched. Germline loops: CDR1 SGHRS, CDR2 YFSETQ. The data stem from a study of blood T cell repertoires in COVID-19. At the level of the study: Samples taken during acute and convalescent COVID-19 were collected in the United States, Italy and Spain. T cells, B-cell-depleted T cells, or PBMCs provided the cDNA or gDNA that served as material.

The V gene is TRBV5-1, the J gene TRBJ2-1; 7 positions agree with TRBD1. The TCR sequence derives from a woman older than 75 with acute or convalescent COVID-19. The sequenced sample was peripheral blood. The CDR3 sequence: CASSLTGAEGYNEQFF. In DNA, the CDR3 is TGCGCCAGCAGCTTAACAGGGGCCGAGGGCTACAATGAGCAGTTCTTC.